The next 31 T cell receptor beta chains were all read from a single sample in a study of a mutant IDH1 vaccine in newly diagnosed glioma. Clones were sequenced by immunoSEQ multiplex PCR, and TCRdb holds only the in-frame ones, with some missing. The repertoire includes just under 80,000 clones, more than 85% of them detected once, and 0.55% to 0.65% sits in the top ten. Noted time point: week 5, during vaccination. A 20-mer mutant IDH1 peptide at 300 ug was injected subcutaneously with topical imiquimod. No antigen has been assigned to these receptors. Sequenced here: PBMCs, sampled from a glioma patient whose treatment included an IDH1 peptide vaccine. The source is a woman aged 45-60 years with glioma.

CDR3 bases: TGTGCCATTACGGACAGGGGGCGGAATGGCTACACCTTC. Translated, it gives CAITDRGRNGYTF. The chain uses TRBV28 and TRBJ1-2; the match to TRBD1 covers 11 bases. The CDR3 is 13 residues long. The J segment lost 6 bases and the V segment lost 10 bases, leaving 7 bases of the junction unmatched. Per germline, CDR1 MDHEN and CDR2 SYDVKM.

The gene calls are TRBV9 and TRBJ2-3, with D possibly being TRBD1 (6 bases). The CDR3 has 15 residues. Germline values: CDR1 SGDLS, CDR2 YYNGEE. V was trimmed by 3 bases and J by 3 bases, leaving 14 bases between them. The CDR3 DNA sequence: TGTGCCAGCAGCGCCAAGTGGGACAAAACAGATACGCAGTATTTT. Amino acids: CASSAKWDKTDTQYF.

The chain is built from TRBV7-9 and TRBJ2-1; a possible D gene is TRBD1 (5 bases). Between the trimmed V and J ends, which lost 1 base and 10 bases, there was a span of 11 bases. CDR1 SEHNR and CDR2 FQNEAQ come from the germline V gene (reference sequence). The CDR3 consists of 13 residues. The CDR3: CASSLGSGAEQFF. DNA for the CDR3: TGTGCCAGCAGCTTAGGGTCTGGGGCCGAGCAGTTCTTC.

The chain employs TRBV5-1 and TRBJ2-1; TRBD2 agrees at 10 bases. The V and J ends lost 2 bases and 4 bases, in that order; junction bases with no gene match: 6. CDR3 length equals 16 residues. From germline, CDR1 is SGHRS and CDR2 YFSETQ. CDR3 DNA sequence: TGCGCCAGCAGCTTTACCGGGACTAGCGAGTACAATGAGCAGTTCTTC. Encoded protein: CASSFTGTSEYNEQFF.

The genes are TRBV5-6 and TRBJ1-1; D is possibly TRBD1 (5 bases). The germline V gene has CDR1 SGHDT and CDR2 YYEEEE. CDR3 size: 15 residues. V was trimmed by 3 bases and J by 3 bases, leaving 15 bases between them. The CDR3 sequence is CASSSPDLGDTEAFF. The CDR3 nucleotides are TGTGCCAGCAGCTCTCCCGACCTGGGGGACACTGAAGCTTTCTTT.

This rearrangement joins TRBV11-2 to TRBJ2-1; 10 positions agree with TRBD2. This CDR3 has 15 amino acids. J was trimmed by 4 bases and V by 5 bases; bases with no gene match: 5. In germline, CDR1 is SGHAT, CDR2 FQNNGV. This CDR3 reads CASSQTSGPYNEQFF. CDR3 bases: TGTGCCAGCAGCCAGACTAGCGGGCCTTACAATGAGCAGTTCTTC.

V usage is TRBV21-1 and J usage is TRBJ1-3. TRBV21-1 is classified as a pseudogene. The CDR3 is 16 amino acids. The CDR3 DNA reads TGTGCCAGCAGTCCCTGGTATGGGGACGGAGGAAACACCATATATTTT. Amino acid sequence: CASSPWYGDGGNTIYF.

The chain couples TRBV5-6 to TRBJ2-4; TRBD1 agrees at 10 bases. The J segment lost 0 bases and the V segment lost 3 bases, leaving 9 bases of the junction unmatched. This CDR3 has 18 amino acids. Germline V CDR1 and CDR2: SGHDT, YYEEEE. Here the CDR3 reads CASSSIGTGALAKNIQYF. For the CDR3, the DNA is TGTGCCAGCAGCTCTATAGGGACAGGGGCTCTAGCCAAAAACATTCAGTACTTC. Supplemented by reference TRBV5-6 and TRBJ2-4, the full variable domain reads DAGVTQSPTHLIKTRGQQVTLRCSPKSGHDTVSWYQQALGQGPQFIFQYYEEEERQRGNFPDRFSGHQFPNYSSELNVNALLLGDSALYLCASSSIGTGALAKNIQYFGAGTRLSVL.

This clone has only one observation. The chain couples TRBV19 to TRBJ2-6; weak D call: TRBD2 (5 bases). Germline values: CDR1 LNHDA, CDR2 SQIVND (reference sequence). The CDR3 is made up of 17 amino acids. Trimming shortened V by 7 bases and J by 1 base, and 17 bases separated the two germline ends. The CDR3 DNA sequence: TGTGCCAGTACCACGGTTGCGGGCCTTTCTGGGGCCAACGTCCTGACTTTC. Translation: CASTTVAGLSGANVLTF.

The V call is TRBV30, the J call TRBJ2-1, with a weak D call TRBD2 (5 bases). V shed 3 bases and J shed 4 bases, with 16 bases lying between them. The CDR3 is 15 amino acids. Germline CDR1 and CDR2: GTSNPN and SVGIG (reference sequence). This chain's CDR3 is CAWSPTGNGYNEQFF. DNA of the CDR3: TGTGCCTGGAGCCCGACGGGGAATGGGTACAATGAGCAGTTCTTC. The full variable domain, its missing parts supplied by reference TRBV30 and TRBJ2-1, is SQTIHQWPATLVQPVGSPLSLECTVEGTSNPNLYWYRQAAGRGLQLLFYSVGIGQISSEVPQNLSASRPQDRQFILSSKKLLLSDSGFYLCAWSPTGNGYNEQFFGPGTRLTVL.

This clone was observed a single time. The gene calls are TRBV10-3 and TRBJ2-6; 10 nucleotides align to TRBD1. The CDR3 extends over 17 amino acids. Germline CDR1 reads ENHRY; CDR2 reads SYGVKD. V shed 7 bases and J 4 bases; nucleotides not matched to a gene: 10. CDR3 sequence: CAITDSGTGVGANVLTF. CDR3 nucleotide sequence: TGTGCCATCACCGACTCCGGGACAGGGGTAGGGGCCAACGTCCTGACTTTC.

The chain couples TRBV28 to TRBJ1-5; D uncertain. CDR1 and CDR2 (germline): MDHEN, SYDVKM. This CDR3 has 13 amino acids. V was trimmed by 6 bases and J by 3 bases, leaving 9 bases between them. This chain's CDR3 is CASSPPPNQPQHF. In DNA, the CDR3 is TGTGCCAGCAGCCCACCTCCCAATCAGCCCCAGCATTTT.

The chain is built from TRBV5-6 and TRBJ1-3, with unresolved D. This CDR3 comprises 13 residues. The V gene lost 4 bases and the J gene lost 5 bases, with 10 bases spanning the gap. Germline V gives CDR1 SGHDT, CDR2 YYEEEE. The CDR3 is CASSPERRNTIYF. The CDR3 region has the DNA TGTGCCAGCAGCCCTGAAAGGAGAAACACCATATATTTT.

The CDR3 DNA follows: TGCAGTGCAGTGACTAGCGGGAGTCAGTTCTTC. It encodes CSAVTSGSQFF. The rearrangement joins TRBV20-1 to TRBJ2-1; 12 bases map to TRBD2. The CDR3 spans 11 residues. V was pared by 6 bases and J by 13 bases, with 4 bases of the junction left unmatched. Germline V gene sequence: CDR1 DFQATT, CDR2 SNEGSKA (reference sequence).

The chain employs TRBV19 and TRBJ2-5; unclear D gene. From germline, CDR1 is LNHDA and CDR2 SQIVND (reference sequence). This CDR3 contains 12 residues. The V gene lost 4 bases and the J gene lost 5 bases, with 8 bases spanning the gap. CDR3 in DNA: TGTGCCAGTAGTAAGAGCCGGGAGACCCAGTACTTC. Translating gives CASSKSRETQYF.

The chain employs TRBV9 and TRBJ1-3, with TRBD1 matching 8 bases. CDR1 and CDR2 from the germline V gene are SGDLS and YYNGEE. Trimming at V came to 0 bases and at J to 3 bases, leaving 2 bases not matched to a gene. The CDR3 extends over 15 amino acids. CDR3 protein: CASSVARGHGNTIYF. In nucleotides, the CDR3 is TGTGCCAGCAGCGTAGCCAGGGGGCATGGAAACACCATATATTTT.

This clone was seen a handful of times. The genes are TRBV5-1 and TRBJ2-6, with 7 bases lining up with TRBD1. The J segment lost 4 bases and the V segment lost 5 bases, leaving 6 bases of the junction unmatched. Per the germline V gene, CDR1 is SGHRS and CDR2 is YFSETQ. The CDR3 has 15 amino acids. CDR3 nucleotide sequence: TGCGCCAGCAGGTACGACAGGGACGGGGCCAACGTCCTGACTTTC. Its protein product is CASRYDRDGANVLTF.

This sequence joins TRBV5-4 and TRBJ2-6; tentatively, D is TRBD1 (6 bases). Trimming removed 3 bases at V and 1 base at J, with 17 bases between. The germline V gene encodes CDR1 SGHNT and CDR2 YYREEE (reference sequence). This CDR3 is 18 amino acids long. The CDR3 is CASSWGHGSLSGANVLTF. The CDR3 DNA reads TGTGCCAGCAGCTGGGGACATGGGTCTTTGTCTGGGGCCAACGTCCTGACTTTC.

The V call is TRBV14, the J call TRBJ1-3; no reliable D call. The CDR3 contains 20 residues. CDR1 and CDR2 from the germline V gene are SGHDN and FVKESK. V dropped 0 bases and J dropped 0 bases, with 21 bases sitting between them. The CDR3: CASSQDMGSKGSYSGNTIYF. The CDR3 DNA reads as TGTGCCAGCAGCCAAGATATGGGGTCTAAGGGATCGTACTCTGGAAACACCATATATTTT.

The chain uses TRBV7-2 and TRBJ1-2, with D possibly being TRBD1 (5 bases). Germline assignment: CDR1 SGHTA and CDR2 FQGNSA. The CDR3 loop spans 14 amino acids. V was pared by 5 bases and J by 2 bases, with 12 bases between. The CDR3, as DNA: TGTGCCAGCAGCCCCAGGGATTTAAACTATGGCTACACCTTC. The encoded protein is CASSPRDLNYGYTF.

The CDR3 protein is CASSQERIRQYF. CDR3 nucleotide sequence: TGTGCCAGCAGCCAAGAACGGATCAGGCAGTATTTT. This chain connects TRBV14 to TRBJ2-3; D call uncertain. CDR3 length: 12 amino acids. Per the germline V gene, CDR1 is SGHDN and CDR2 is FVKESK. V was pared by 0 bases and J by 11 bases, with 9 bases between.

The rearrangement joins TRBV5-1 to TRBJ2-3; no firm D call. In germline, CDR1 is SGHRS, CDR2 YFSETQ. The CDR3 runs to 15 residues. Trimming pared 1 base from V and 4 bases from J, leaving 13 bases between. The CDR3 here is CASSLPVGFPDTQYF. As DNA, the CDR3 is TGCGCCAGCAGCTTGCCGGTCGGGTTCCCAGATACGCAGTATTTT.

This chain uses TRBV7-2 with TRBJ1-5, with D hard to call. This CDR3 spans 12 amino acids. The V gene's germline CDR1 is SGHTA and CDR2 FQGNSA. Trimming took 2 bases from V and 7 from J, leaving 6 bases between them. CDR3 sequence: CASSLYSQPQHF. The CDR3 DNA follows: TGTGCCAGCAGCTTATATTCCCAGCCCCAGCATTTT.

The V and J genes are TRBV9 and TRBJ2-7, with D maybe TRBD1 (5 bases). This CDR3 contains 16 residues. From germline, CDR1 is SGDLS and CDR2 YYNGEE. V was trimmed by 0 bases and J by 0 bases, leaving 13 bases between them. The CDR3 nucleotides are TGTGCCAGCAGCGTAGCCGACAGCCTGCTCTCCTACGAGCAGTACTTC. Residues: CASSVADSLLSYEQYF.

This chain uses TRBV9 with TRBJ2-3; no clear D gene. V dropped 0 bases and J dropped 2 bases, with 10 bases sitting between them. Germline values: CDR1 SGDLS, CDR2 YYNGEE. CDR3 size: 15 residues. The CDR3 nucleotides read TGTGCCAGCAGCGTAGGAAGTAGGGTCACAGATACGCAGTATTTT. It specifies CASSVGSRVTDTQYF.

This chain's CDR3 is CASSIAASLGEQFF. The CDR3 bases are TGTGCCAGTAGTATCGCGGCTAGCCTGGGTGAGCAGTTCTTC. The rearrangement joins TRBV19 to TRBJ2-1; D perhaps matches TRBD2 (5 bases). Germline CDR1 LNHDA, CDR2 SQIVND (reference sequence). The CDR3 covers 14 residues. The ends were cut back, 3 bases at V and 9 bases at J, with 15 bases in the middle.

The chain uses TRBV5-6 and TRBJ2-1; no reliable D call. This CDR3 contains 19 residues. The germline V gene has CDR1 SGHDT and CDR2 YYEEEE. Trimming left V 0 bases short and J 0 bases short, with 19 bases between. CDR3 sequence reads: CASSLGPWTEESSYNEQFF. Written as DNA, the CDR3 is TGTGCCAGCAGCTTGGGTCCCTGGACCGAGGAATCCTCCTACAATGAGCAGTTCTTC.

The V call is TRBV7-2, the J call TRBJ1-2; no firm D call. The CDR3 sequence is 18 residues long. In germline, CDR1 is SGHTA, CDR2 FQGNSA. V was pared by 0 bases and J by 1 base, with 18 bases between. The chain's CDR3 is CASSLAERSRPLNYGYTF. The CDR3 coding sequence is TGTGCCAGCAGCTTAGCGGAGAGGTCTCGTCCCCTTAACTATGGCTACACCTTC.

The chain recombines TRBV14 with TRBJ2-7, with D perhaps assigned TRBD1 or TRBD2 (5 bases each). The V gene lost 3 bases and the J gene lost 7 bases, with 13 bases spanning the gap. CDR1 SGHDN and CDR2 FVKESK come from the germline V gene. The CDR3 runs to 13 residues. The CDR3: CASSQTARGEQYF. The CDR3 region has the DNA TGTGCCAGCAGCCAGACAGCCCGCGGGGAGCAGTACTTC.

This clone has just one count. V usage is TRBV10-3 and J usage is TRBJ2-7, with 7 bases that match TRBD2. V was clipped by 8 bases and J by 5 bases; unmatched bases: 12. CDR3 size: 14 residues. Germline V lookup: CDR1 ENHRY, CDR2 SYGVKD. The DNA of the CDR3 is TGTGCCATCTCCGGGGGAGGGCCGATGGACGAGCAGTACTTC. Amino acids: CAISGGGPMDEQYF.

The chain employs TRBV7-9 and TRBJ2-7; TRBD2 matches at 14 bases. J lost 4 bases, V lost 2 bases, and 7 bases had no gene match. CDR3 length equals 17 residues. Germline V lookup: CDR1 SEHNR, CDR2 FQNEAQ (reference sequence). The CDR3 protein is CASSLFGTSGRSYEQYF. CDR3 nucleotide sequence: TGTGCCAGCAGCTTATTTGGGACTAGCGGGAGATCATACGAGCAGTACTTC.